This TCR beta chain was sequenced for a study of T and B cells in COVID-19 patients. In the study overall: Blood was sampled from COVID-19 patients who were either actively infected or recovered. About 90% of the 20 active-infection patients had comorbidities associated with unfavorable COVID-19 outcome. Study-level findings and limits: Patients with COVID-19 reportedly showed strongly skewed T cell receptor beta variable and joining gene usage. Highly clonal in active COVID-19, TRB repertoires exceeded healthy-donor diversity and richness at recovery.

Multiplex PCR with BIOMED2 TRB-A/B primer pools amplified TRB rearrangements. From the multiplex PCR reads, TCRdb called clonotypes with MiXCR, one entry per CDR3 protein. The sample consists of approximately 14,000 distinct CDR3 sequences, 25% to 35% of them appearing once. This clonotype is judged medium-sized. Its specificity is not known. Each TRB amplification used about 220-500 ng of genomic DNA from blood. CDR3 size: 11 residues. Looked up from germline, CDR1 is MNHEY and CDR2 is SMNVEV (reference sequence). V shed 7 bases and J shed 8 bases, with 9 bases lying between them. The sequence was collected from a human donor who had recovered from COVID-19. The specimen sequenced was blood. The rearrangement uses TRBV27 and TRBJ2-1; D uncertain. The CDR3 DNA reads TGTGCCAGCAACAGTGTACATGAGCAGTTCTTC. Translating it yields CASNSVHEQFF.